This T cell receptor beta chain was retrieved from a study of T cell changes during pregnancy in multiple sclerosis. TCRdb keeps only in-frame clones here, not all; method: immunoSEQ multiplex PCR. The sample holds fewer than 100,000 clones, over 75% seen once. The CDR3 sequence is 15 residues long. Germline CDR1 and CDR2: KGHSH and LQKENI. The V and J ends lost 0 bases and 5 bases respectively, with 11 bases between them. Material: peripheral blood, obtained before pregnancy. This chain uses TRBV18 with TRBJ1-5; D unclear. The sequence was collected from a female donor with multiple sclerosis, enrolled in a pregnancy study. CDR3 bases: TGTGCCAGCTCACCACCGCTTGGCCCTGATCAGCCCCAGCATTTT. This translates into CASSPPLGPDQPQHF.